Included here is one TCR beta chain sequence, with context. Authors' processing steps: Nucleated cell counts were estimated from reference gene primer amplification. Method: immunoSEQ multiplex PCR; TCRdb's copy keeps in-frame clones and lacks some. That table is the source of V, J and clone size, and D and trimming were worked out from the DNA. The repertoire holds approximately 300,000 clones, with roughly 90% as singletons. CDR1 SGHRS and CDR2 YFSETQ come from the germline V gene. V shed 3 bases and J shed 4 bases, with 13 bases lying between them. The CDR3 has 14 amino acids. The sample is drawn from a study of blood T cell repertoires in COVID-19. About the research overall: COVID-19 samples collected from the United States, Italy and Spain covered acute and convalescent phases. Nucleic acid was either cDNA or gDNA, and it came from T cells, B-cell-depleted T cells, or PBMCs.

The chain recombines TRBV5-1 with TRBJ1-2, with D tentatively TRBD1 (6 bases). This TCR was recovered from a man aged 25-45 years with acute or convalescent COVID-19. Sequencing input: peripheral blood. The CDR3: CASSSSRTAYGYTF. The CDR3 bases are TGCGCCAGCAGCTCGTCCCGGACAGCCTATGGCTACACCTTC.